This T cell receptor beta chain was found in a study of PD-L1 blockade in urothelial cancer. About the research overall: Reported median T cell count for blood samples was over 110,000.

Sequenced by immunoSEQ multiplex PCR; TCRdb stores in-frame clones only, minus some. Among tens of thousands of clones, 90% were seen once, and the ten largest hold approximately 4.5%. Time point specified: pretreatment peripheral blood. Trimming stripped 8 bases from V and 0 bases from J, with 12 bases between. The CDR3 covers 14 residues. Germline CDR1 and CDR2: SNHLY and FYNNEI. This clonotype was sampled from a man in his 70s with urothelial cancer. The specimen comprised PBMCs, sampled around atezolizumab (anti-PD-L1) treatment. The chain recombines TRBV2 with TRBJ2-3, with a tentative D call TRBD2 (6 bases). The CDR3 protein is CASGDGGSTDTQYF. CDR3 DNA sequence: TGTGCCAGCGGGGACGGGGGAAGCACAGATACGCAGTATTTT.